This T cell receptor beta chain was identified in a study of cytomegalovirus exposure and HLA in healthy donors. The PCR used 60 Vbeta and 13 Jbeta primers. TCRdb's copy holds only in-frame clones and misses some; the assay was immunoSEQ multiplex PCR. In the table there are about 89,000 clones, around 64% of which are singletons. This CDR3 region has 13 residues. The V and J ends lost 7 bases and 7 bases, in that order; junction bases with no gene match: 5. The germline gives CDR1 MNHEY, CDR2 SVGAGI. The receptor was isolated from a human donor in good health. Sequencing input: PBMCs. The chain uses TRBV6-5 and TRBJ1-2, with TRBD1 matching 11 bases. CDR3 nucleotide sequence: TGTGCCAGCAACGGACAGGGGGCTCTTGGCTACACCTTC. Translation gives CASNGQGALGYTF.